These T cell receptor beta chains were read from a single sample in a study of shared clonotypes between healthy human individuals. Data came from immunoSEQ multiplex PCR; TCRdb stores just in-frame clones and leaves some out. The sample yields roughly 520,000 clones, about 96% seen once. Input material: naive CD4+ T cells sorted from blood. Receptor source: a woman between 25 and 40 years old in good health. The CDR3 runs from the conserved cysteine through the conserved F or W. The order of the fields is D gene, J gene, V gene, clone size, CDR3 protein, CDR3 DNA. A D gene is named only where the DNA matches it firmly. A row's size may be missing; if present it is once, few, many or a size class.

TRBD1 TRBJ1-1 TRBV27 NA CASSLVRDSAGTEAFF TGTGCCAGCAGTTTAGTACGGGACAGCGCCGGCACTGAAGCTTTCTTT
TRBD1 TRBJ2-7 TRBV7-9 once CASSLALGQAPYEQYF TGTGCCAGCAGCTTAGCGCTGGGACAGGCCCCCTACGAGCAGTACTTC
NA TRBJ1-2 TRBV10-1 NA CASSAWPRKTYGYTF TGCGCCAGCAGTGCATGGCCACGAAAGACCTATGGCTACACCTTC
NA TRBJ1-1 TRBV29-1 NA CSVEGGRTEAFF TGCAGCGTTGAAGGGGGAAGAACTGAAGCTTTCTTT
NA TRBJ2-7 TRBV5-1 NA CASREASSSYEQYF TGCGCCAGCCGTGAGGCGTCCAGCTCCTACGAGCAGTACTTC
NA TRBJ2-5 TRBV6-5 NA CASSRGGARETQYF TGTGCCAGCAGTAGGGGTGGGGCAAGAGAGACCCAGTACTTC
NA TRBJ2-3 TRBV7-2 NA CASSLGLGGTDTQYF TGTGCCAGCAGCTTAGGATTAGGGGGCACAGATACGCAGTATTTT
NA TRBJ2-7 TRBV15 NA CATSSQTATYEQYF TGTGCCACCAGCAGCCAGACGGCCACCTACGAGCAGTACTTC
NA TRBJ2-3 TRBV27 NA CASSGTGVSTDTQYF TGTGCCAGCAGTGGGACGGGAGTTAGCACAGATACGCAGTATTTT
NA TRBJ2-7 TRBV5-5 NA CASTGPGDEQYF TGTGCCAGCACCGGGCCGGGGGACGAGCAGTACTTC
NA TRBJ1-2 TRBV5-4 NA CASSLLGDSYGYTF TGTGCCAGCAGCTTGTTAGGGGATAGCTATGGCTACACCTTC
NA TRBJ1-5 TRBV6-4 NA CASSVYKDQPQHF TGTGCCAGCAGTGTCTACAAAGATCAGCCCCAGCATTTT
TRBD2 TRBJ2-2 TRBV10-1 NA CASSTSGRGTGELFF TGCGCCAGCAGTACTAGCGGGAGAGGGACCGGGGAGCTGTTTTTT
NA TRBJ2-1 TRBV28 NA CASTQQGEQFF TGTGCCAGCACCCAGCAGGGTGAGCAGTTCTTC
TRBD2 TRBJ2-5 TRBV5-1 NA CASSLDGTRISREETQYF TGCGCCAGCAGCTTGGATGGGACTAGAATCTCGCGTGAAGAGACCCAGTACTTC
TRBD2 TRBJ2-1 TRBV7-6 NA CASSPTGTSGRAYNEQFF TGTGCCAGCAGCCCAACAGGGACTAGCGGGAGGGCCTACAATGAGCAGTTCTTC
NA TRBJ1-6 TRBV20-1 NA CSAADNSPLHF TGCAGTGCTGCCGATAATTCACCCCTCCACTTT
TRBD1 TRBJ1-5 TRBV28 NA CASSLSDYRSGTGVWYQPQHF TGTGCCAGCAGTTTATCGGATTACAGGTCCGGGACAGGGGTTTGGTATCAGCCCCAGCATTTT